A single sample gave rise to the 28 T cell receptor beta chains below, sequenced in a study of CD8+ T cells in alopecia areata. In each case, RNA was isolated and then reverse transcribed into cDNA as the sequencing template. The assay was immunoSEQ multiplex PCR, and TCRdb's table has in-frame clones only and misses some. Here the sample spans 200,000 or so clones, 50% to 70% being singletons. The sequenced sample was CD4+ T cells sorted from blood, obtained at week 0. The source of these receptors is a human donor with alopecia areata.

This clone came up a few times. A junction end diverges from the germline sequence, so it may reflect a read error. The chain employs TRBV19 and TRBJ2-3; D unresolved. The CDR3 runs 15 residues. Germline V lookup: CDR1 LNHDA, CDR2 SQIVND (reference sequence). The CDR3 here is CASTRTASLTDTQYF. The CDR3 DNA follows: TGTGCAAGTACGCGGACGGCATCACTCACAGATACGCAGTATTTT.

V is TRBV9 and J is TRBJ2-7, with D tentatively TRBD1 (7 bases). Germline V gives CDR1 SGDLS, CDR2 YYNGEE. The V gene lost 0 bases and the J gene lost 6 bases, with 13 bases spanning the gap. CDR3 length equals 14 residues. The chain's CDR3 is CASSVGYRGGEQYF. In DNA form, the CDR3 reads TGTGCCAGCAGCGTAGGTTACAGGGGAGGCGAGCAGTACTTC.

The table lists this clone with a few counts. The chain links TRBV7-9 to TRBJ2-7; D is ambiguous. The CDR3 length is 13 residues. The V and J ends lost 1 base and 5 bases respectively, with 9 bases between them. The germline CDR1 and CDR2 sequences are SEHNR and FQNEAQ (reference sequence). CDR3: CASSLGVSHEQYF. DNA for the CDR3: TGTGCCAGCAGCTTAGGGGTTTCCCACGAGCAGTACTTC.

The genes are TRBV7-9 and TRBJ1-1; the D is unclear. This CDR3 has 13 amino acids. V lost 3 bases to trimming and J lost 2 bases, with 7 bases between them. Germline V CDR1 and CDR2: SEHNR, FQNEAQ (reference sequence). CDR3 protein: CASSFWGNTEAFF. For the CDR3, the DNA is TGTGCCAGCAGCTTTTGGGGAAACACTGAAGCTTTCTTT.

This clone was detected a few times. The chain is built from TRBV4-1 and TRBJ1-2; D uncertain. CDR1 is MGHRA, CDR2 YSYEKL, per germline. CDR3 length: 14 amino acids. V lost 0 bases and J lost 4, with 9 bases in between. The CDR3 sequence: CASSQDGRLYGYTF. For the CDR3, the DNA is TGCGCCAGCAGCCAAGATGGCAGACTCTATGGCTACACCTTC.

The chain recombines TRBV30 with TRBJ1-4, with D uncertain. From germline, CDR1 is GTSNPN and CDR2 SVGIG (reference sequence). Trimming removed 5 bases from V and 8 bases from J, with 15 bases in between. CDR3 length: 13 residues. CDR3 amino acids: CAWDRALGEKLFF. As DNA, the CDR3 is TGTGCCTGGGACCGGGCTTTAGGGGAAAAACTGTTTTTT.

The chain uses TRBV29-1 and TRBJ2-3, with D perhaps given as TRBD1 or TRBD2 (6 bases each). Germline loops: CDR1 SQVTM, CDR2 ANQGSEA. Trimming took 6 bases from V and 5 from J, leaving 15 bases between them. This CDR3 comprises 13 residues. Written as DNA, the CDR3 is TGCAGCGTCATTGGGGGGCGGATAGATACGCAGTATTTT. It translates to CSVIGGRIDTQYF.

This clone was seen a few times. V usage is TRBV29-1 and J usage is TRBJ2-7, with TRBD2 matching 9 bases. The CDR3 has 16 amino acids. The germline gives CDR1 SQVTM, CDR2 ANQGSEA. With 4 bases clipped from V and 5 bases from J, the junction kept 15 bases outside the gene matches. This chain's CDR3 is CSVVRRLAGSFDEQYF. CDR3 nucleotides: TGCAGCGTTGTAAGGAGGCTAGCGGGATCATTCGACGAGCAGTACTTC.

The genes are TRBV29-1 and TRBJ2-3, with no clear D. Germline loops: CDR1 SQVTM, CDR2 ANQGSEA. The CDR3 contains 11 residues. V was trimmed by 6 bases and J by 5 bases, leaving 9 bases between them. CDR3 coding DNA: TGCAGCGTGATGACGGGAGATACGCAGTATTTT. Protein: CSVMTGDTQYF.

This clone was seen a single time. This rearrangement joins TRBV6-5 to TRBJ1-2; 8 positions match TRBD1. This CDR3 is 14 amino acids long. Germline assignment: CDR1 MNHEY and CDR2 SVGAGI. V dropped 5 bases and J dropped 4; count of bases not matched to a gene: 6. CDR3 coding DNA: TGTGCCAGCAGTCCTGGGGACAGGATCTATGGCTACACCTTC. Amino acids: CASSPGDRIYGYTF.

This chain joins TRBV30 and TRBJ1-5; D uncertain. Germline V gene sequence: CDR1 GTSNPN, CDR2 SVGIG (reference sequence). V gave up 3 bases and J gave up 0 bases, with 9 bases separating them. This CDR3 region has 14 residues. In nucleotides, the CDR3 is TGTGCCTGGAGCCACGCTGGTAGCAATCAGCCCCAGCATTTT. Translation: CAWSHAGSNQPQHF.

V usage is TRBV14 and J usage is TRBJ2-1; the match to TRBD2 covers 8 bases. The length of the CDR3 is 16 residues. Germline-derived CDR1 and CDR2 are SGHDN and FVKESK. V lost 4 bases, J lost 7 bases, and 12 bases stayed unmatched. CDR3 in DNA: TGTGCCAGCAGCCTATCCGCCGGGAGGGCCAGAAATGAGCAGTTCTTC. Its translation: CASSLSAGRARNEQFF.

The chain employs TRBV5-7 and TRBJ1-2; D unclear. TRBV5-7 is sorted into the ORF group, with uncertain function. The CDR3 sequence is 12 residues long. Trimming removed 1 base from V and 7 bases from J, with 8 bases in between. The CDR3 spells CASSLFGRGYTF. CDR3 coding DNA: TGTGCCAGCAGCTTGTTCGGGCGTGGCTACACCTTC.

V gene TRBV27 combines with J gene TRBJ1-3; D might be TRBD1 (5 bases). Germline V gene lookup returns CDR1 MNHEY and CDR2 SMNVEV (reference sequence). V lost 6 bases, J lost 4 bases, and 10 bases lay in between. The CDR3 loop spans 13 amino acids. The DNA for the CDR3 is TGTGCCAGCAGGGCAGGGAACGGAAACACCATATATTTT. This gives the protein CASRAGNGNTIYF.

The rearrangement joins TRBV30 to TRBJ2-1; TRBD1 is a possible D gene (6 bases). The V gene's germline CDR1 is GTSNPN and CDR2 SVGIG (reference sequence). V gave up 6 bases and J gave up 9 bases, with 15 bases separating them. The CDR3 consists of 12 residues. The CDR3 is CACTPGAGEQFF. The CDR3 DNA sequence: TGTGCCTGCACACCAGGGGCGGGTGAGCAGTTCTTC. Full variable domain (missing parts from reference TRBV30 and TRBJ2-1): SQTIHQWPATLVQPVGSPLSLECTVEGTSNPNLYWYRQAAGRGLQLLFYSVGIGQISSEVPQNLSASRPQDRQFILSSKKLLLSDSGFYLCACTPGAGEQFFGPGTRLTVL.

The chain is built from TRBV5-8 and TRBJ1-1, with D unresolved. CDR3 length: 16 amino acids. Trimming pared 4 bases from V and 1 base from J, leaving 17 bases between. CDR1 and CDR2 (germline): SGHTS, YDEGEE. In nucleotides, the CDR3 is TGTGCCAGCAGCCTCTACCCGCCCCGGAGGAACACTGAAGCTTTCTTT. This encodes CASSLYPPRRNTEAFF.

The chain links TRBV6-5 to TRBJ2-5; 7 nucleotides align to TRBD1. Losses at the gene ends were 5 bases for V and 7 bases for J; bases not matched to a gene: 4. CDR1 MNHEY and CDR2 SVGAGI come from the germline V gene. This CDR3 is built from 12 residues. The CDR3 nucleotides are TGTGCCAGCAGTACTGACAGGGTGACCCAGTACTTC. It codes for CASSTDRVTQYF.

This clone has just a few counts. The chain carries TRBV11-2 and TRBJ2-5; 8 nucleotides agree with TRBD1. J gave up 2 bases and V 1 base, and 3 bases lay outside the gene matches. Germline values: CDR1 SGHAT, CDR2 FQNNGV. The CDR3 runs to 15 residues. CDR3 residues: CASSLGTGYQETQYF. The DNA of the CDR3 is TGTGCCAGCAGCTTAGGGACAGGGTATCAAGAGACCCAGTACTTC.

The V and J genes are TRBV30 and TRBJ1-3; D is ambiguous. V shed 0 bases and J shed 0 bases, with 6 bases lying between them. This CDR3 comprises 14 residues. Germline CDR1 and CDR2: GTSNPN and SVGIG (reference sequence). The CDR3 nucleotides are TGTGCCTGGAGTGTGGCTTACTCTGGAAACACCATATATTTT. This gives the protein CAWSVAYSGNTIYF.

This clone is a singleton in its sample. V and J are TRBV23-1 and TRBJ2-5; TRBD2 matches at 11 bases. TRBV23-1 carries the ORF label, with uncertain function. The CDR3 runs to 18 residues. Trimming took 3 bases from V and 0 from J; bases not matched to a gene: 9. In nucleotides, the CDR3 is TGCGCCAGCAGTCACCTCGGGACTAGCGGAAGGTACCAAGAGACCCAGTACTTC. This sequence encodes CASSHLGTSGRYQETQYF.

The CDR3 sequence is CAWSVAGGRYNYGYTF. The CDR3 coding sequence is TGTGCCTGGAGTGTAGCGGGTGGCAGATACAACTATGGCTACACCTTC. The rearrangement joins TRBV30 to TRBJ1-2; no reliable D call. The germline gives CDR1 GTSNPN, CDR2 SVGIG (reference sequence). V gave up 0 bases and J gave up 2 bases, with 16 bases separating them. CDR3 size: 16 residues. Drawing the rest from reference TRBV30 and TRBJ1-2, the complete variable domain is SQTIHQWPATLVQPVGSPLSLECTVEGTSNPNLYWYRQAAGRGLQLLFYSVGIGQISSEVPQNLSASRPQDRQFILSSKKLLLSDSGFYLCAWSVAGGRYNYGYTFGSGTRLTVV.

This sequence joins TRBV5-4 and TRBJ2-5, with 11 bases identical to TRBD2. Germline V gene data show CDR1 as SGHNT and CDR2 as YYREEE (reference sequence). This CDR3 spans 17 amino acids. Trimming took 5 bases from V and 5 from J; bases not matched to a gene: 14. CDR3 DNA: TGTGCCAGCAGGGGAACTAGCGGGAGATCGCCGGGCGAGACCCAGTACTTC. This sequence encodes CASRGTSGRSPGETQYF.

The chain carries TRBV10-3 and TRBJ2-3; 7 bases align to TRBD2. With V trimmed by 10 bases and J by 3 bases, 7 bases remained unmatched. The germline V gene has CDR1 ENHRY and CDR2 SYGVKD. The CDR3 spans 13 residues. The CDR3 DNA reads as TGTGCCACCGAACGCGGGGGAACAGATACGCAGTATTTT. It encodes CATERGGTDTQYF.

This clone has only a few counts. The rearrangement joins TRBV6-1 to TRBJ1-5; D not resolved. CDR1 is MNHNS and CDR2 is SASEGT in the germline V gene. CDR3 length: 14 amino acids. V lost 0 bases to trimming and J lost 7 bases, with 10 bases between them. The CDR3: CASSEALKDQPQHF. The CDR3 DNA reads as TGTGCCAGCAGTGAAGCGCTCAAAGACCAGCCCCAGCATTTT.

V gene TRBV5-1 combines with J gene TRBJ2-1; possibly TRBD1 for D (6 bases). The CDR3 has 16 amino acids. The V gene lost 3 bases and the J gene lost 0 bases, with 13 bases spanning the gap. Germline values: CDR1 SGHRS, CDR2 YFSETQ. The CDR3 coding sequence is TGCGCCAGCAGCTCACCACAGGGCCGCTCCTACAATGAGCAGTTCTTC. Translated, it gives CASSSPQGRSYNEQFF.

This clone was seen a few times. The J gene is TRBJ2-3, the V gene TRBV7-9; D perhaps matches TRBD1 (6 bases). The CDR3 has 16 residues. Per the germline V gene, CDR1 is SEHNR and CDR2 is FQNEAQ (reference sequence). Deletions cut 4 bases from V and 0 bases from J, with 14 bases between. CDR3 sequence (DNA): TGTGCCAGCAGCTCAGGACAGTTTGTTAGCACAGATACGCAGTATTTT. It codes for CASSSGQFVSTDTQYF.

This chain connects TRBV27 to TRBJ2-7; the D is unclear. V was cut by 6 bases and J by 6 bases, with 15 bases left in between. Germline CDR1 MNHEY, CDR2 SMNVEV (reference sequence). The CDR3 spans 13 residues. CDR3 DNA: TGTGCCAGCAGCACCCTCGTGGGTAGCGAGCAGTACTTC. Protein: CASSTLVGSEQYF.

The chain links TRBV4-1 to TRBJ2-5; D perhaps matches TRBD1 (5 bases). Trimming took off 1 base at V and 2 bases at J, with 14 bases between the two ends. CDR3 length: 16 residues. Germline V gene lookup returns CDR1 MGHRA and CDR2 YSYEKL. The CDR3 nucleotides are TGCGCCAGCAGCCAAGTCCTGGCAGGGTATCAAGAGACCCAGTACTTC. Amino acids: CASSQVLAGYQETQYF.